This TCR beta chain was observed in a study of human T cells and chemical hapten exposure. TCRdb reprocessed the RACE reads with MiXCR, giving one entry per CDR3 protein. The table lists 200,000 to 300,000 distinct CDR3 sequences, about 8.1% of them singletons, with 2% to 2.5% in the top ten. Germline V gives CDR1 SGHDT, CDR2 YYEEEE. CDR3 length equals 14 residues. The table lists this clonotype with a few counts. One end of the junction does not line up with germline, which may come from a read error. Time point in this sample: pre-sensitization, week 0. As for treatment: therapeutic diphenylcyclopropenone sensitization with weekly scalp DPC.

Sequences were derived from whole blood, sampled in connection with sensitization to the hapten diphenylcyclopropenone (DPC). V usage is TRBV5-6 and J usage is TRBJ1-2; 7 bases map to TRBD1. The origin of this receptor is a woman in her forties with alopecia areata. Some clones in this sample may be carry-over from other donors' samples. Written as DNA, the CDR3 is TGTGCCAGCAACTTGGAGGGACAGCACTATGGCTACACCTTC. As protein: CASNLEGQHYGYTF.